The 6 T cell receptor beta chains reported below all come from one sample, sequenced in a study of type 1 and type 2 diabetes patients. The PCR template was genomic DNA. A primer set of 30 forward and 13 reverse primers amplified the CDR3. A single record per CDR3 protein comes from TCRdb applying MiXCR to the multiplex PCR reads. This sample carries approximately 260,000 distinct CDR3 sequences, around 47% of them seen once, and the ten largest clones take roughly 13%. The sample taken for sequencing was peripheral blood mononuclear cells (PBMCs). Receptors originate from a man between 18 and 35 years old with type 2 diabetes.

The table lists this clonotype with a few counts. The chain carries TRBV7-2 and TRBJ1-1; tentatively, D is TRBD1 (5 bases). This CDR3 has 14 amino acids. Trimming shortened V by 5 bases and J by 7 bases, and 17 bases separated the two germline ends. CDR1 SGHTA and CDR2 FQGNSA come from the germline V gene. CDR3: CASSRALTGSEAFF. DNA for the CDR3: TGTGCCAGCAGCCGGGCCCTAACAGGCAGTGAAGCTTTCTTT.

This rearrangement joins TRBV14 to TRBJ2-7; maybe TRBD2 (7 bases). Germline V lookup: CDR1 SGHDN, CDR2 FVKESK. The V and J ends lost 4 bases and 2 bases respectively, with 12 bases between them. This CDR3 region has 14 residues. The DNA of the CDR3 is TGTGCCAGCAGCCCGCACGGGGGGCCCTACGAGCAGTACTTC. Amino acid sequence: CASSPHGGPYEQYF.

Worth noting for this clonotype: The junction shows a germline mismatch at one end, possibly a read error. J is TRBJ2-3 and V is TRBV30; 7 bases map to TRBD1. The germline V gene encodes CDR1 GTSNPN and CDR2 SVGIG (reference sequence). The CDR3 totals 16 residues. The DNA for the CDR3 is TGTGCCAGGAGAGACACGACCCAAGGGGGCGGAGATACGCAGTATTTT. Encoded protein: CARRDTTQGGGDTQYF.

This clonotype was counted many times. The chain uses TRBV10-1 and TRBJ2-5; 10 nucleotides match TRBD1. CDR3 size: 15 residues. V shed 3 bases and J 4 bases; nucleotides not matched to a gene: 5. Germline assignment: CDR1 WNHNN and CDR2 SYGVQD (reference sequence). The CDR3 coding sequence is TGCGCCAGCAGTGAAGGACAGGGGGAAGGAGAGACCCAGTACTTC. It specifies CASSEGQGEGETQYF.

This clonotype was counted many times. This chain joins TRBV10-3 and TRBJ2-1; D possibly corresponds to TRBD1 (6 bases). Trimming stripped 0 bases from V and 3 bases from J, with 12 bases between. Per the germline V gene, CDR1 is ENHRY and CDR2 is SYGVKD. This CDR3 contains 16 residues. DNA of the CDR3: TGTGCCATCAGTGAGTCTTGGGCAGGGGACTACAATGAGCAGTTCTTC. Its translation is CAISESWAGDYNEQFF.

The chain combines TRBV4-1 with TRBJ1-1, with a weak D call TRBD1 (5 bases). From germline, CDR1 is MGHRA and CDR2 YSYEKL. The CDR3 is made up of 17 amino acids. V shed 4 bases and J shed 0 bases, with 18 bases lying between them. CDR3 protein: CASSRSQGSLLNTEAFF. The CDR3 region has the DNA TGCGCCAGCAGCCGGAGCCAGGGATCATTATTGAACACTGAAGCTTTCTTT.